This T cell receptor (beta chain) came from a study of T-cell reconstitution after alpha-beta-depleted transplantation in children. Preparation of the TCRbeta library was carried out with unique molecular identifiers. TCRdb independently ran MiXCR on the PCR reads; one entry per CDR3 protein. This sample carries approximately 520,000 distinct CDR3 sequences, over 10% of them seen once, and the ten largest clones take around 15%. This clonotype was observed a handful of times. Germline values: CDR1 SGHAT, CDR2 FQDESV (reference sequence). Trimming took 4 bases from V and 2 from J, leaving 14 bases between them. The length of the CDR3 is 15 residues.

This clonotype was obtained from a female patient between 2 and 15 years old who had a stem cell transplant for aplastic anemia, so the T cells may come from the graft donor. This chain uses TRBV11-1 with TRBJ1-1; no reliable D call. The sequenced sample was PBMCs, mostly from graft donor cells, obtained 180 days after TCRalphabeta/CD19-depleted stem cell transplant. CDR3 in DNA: TGTGCCAGCAGCTCATGGCCGGGTCCTAACACTGAAGCTTTCTTT. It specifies CASSSWPGPNTEAFF.